Sequencing of this TCR beta chain was carried out in a study of T-cell memory formation after mild COVID-19. TCRdb re-analysed the 5' RACE reads in MiXCR, keeping a single row per CDR3 protein. Among hundreds of thousands of distinct CDR3 sequences listed, around 15% were seen once. Germline V gene data show CDR1 as GTSNPN and CDR2 as SVGIG (reference sequence). There are 15 residues in the CDR3. V shed 0 bases and J shed 4 bases, with 14 bases lying between them. The receptor's source is a man aged 18 to 35 who had mild COVID-19 (a few samples of this study predate the infection). Cell type and time point are not known. The sample taken for sequencing was PBMCs or a T cell subset sorted from them (not recorded which). This chain joins TRBV30 and TRBJ2-3; D not resolved. The CDR3 protein is CAWSVGSGRSDTQYF. For the CDR3, the DNA is TGTGCCTGGAGTGTAGGGTCGGGTCGCTCAGATACGCAGTATTTT. The complete variable domain, with remaining parts taken from reference TRBV30 and TRBJ2-3, reads SQTIHQWPATLVQPVGSPLSLECTVEGTSNPNLYWYRQAAGRGLQLLFYSVGIGQISSEVPQNLSASRPQDRQFILSSKKLLLSDSGFYLCAWSVGSGRSDTQYFGPGTRLTVL.